One and the same sample provided the 8 T cell receptor beta chains below, sequenced in a study of blood T cell repertoires in COVID-19. The method was immunoSEQ multiplex PCR; TCRdb's version includes in-frame clones alone and lacks a portion of them. This table has approximately 89,000 clones, roughly 84% appearing once. What was sequenced was peripheral blood. Receptors were obtained from a woman aged 65 to 85 with acute or convalescent COVID-19.

The V call is TRBV5-6, the J call TRBJ1-5; 8 bases are a match to TRBD1. The length of the CDR3 is 15 residues. With 2 bases clipped from V and 6 bases from J, the junction kept 7 bases outside the gene matches. Per germline, CDR1 SGHDT and CDR2 YYEEEE. The CDR3 coding sequence is TGTGCCAGCAGCTTTACCCCAGGGGGCGGTCAGCCCCAGCATTTT. Its translation is CASSFTPGGGQPQHF. Using reference TRBV5-6 and TRBJ1-5 for the parts outside the CDR3, the full variable domain is DAGVTQSPTHLIKTRGQQVTLRCSPKSGHDTVSWYQQALGQGPQFIFQYYEEEERQRGNFPDRFSGHQFPNYSSELNVNALLLGDSALYLCASSFTPGGGQPQHFGDGTRLSIL.

The V gene is TRBV6-4, the J gene TRBJ2-1, with D hard to call. Germline lookup yields CDR1 MRHNA and CDR2 SNTAGT. V was clipped by 0 bases and J by 3 bases, with 3 bases between them. The CDR3 sequence is 13 residues long. As DNA, the CDR3 is TGTGCCAGCAGTGACTCACTCTACAATGAGCAGTTCTTC. It codes for CASSDSLYNEQFF.

This clone showed up just a few times. The J gene is TRBJ1-1, the V gene TRBV6-4, with 7 bases aligning to TRBD1. The CDR3 is made up of 13 amino acids. The germline CDR1 and CDR2 sequences are MRHNA and SNTAGT. After removal of 4 bases from V and 5 bases from J, the junction contained 4 bases not matched to a gene. The CDR3 nucleotides read TGTGCCAGCAGTGTGACAGGGAAAACTGAAGCTTTCTTT. Encoded protein: CASSVTGKTEAFF.

The J gene is TRBJ2-5, the V gene TRBV7-2, with no clear D. Trimming left V 2 bases short and J 0 bases short, with 7 bases between. Germline V gives CDR1 SGHTA, CDR2 FQGNSA. The CDR3 is made up of 14 amino acids. The CDR3 reads CASSLNYNQETQYF. In DNA form, the CDR3 reads TGTGCCAGCAGCTTAAACTATAACCAAGAGACCCAGTACTTC. The full variable domain, with the rest looked up from reference TRBV7-2 and TRBJ2-5, is GAGVSQSPSNKVTEKGKDVELRCDPISGHTALYWYRQSLGQGLEFLIYFQGNSAPDKSGLPSDRFSAERTGGSVSTLTIQRTQQEDSAVYLCASSLNYNQETQYFGPGTRLLVL.

This clone was counted a single time. This chain connects TRBV27 to TRBJ2-3, with 7 nucleotides matching TRBD2. V was clipped by 3 bases and J by 5 bases; unmatched bases: 8. Germline V CDR1 and CDR2: MNHEY, SMNVEV (reference sequence). The CDR3 runs 15 residues. The CDR3: CASSFRGSRGDTQYF. The CDR3, as DNA: TGTGCCAGCAGTTTTCGCGGGAGCCGTGGAGATACGCAGTATTTT.

This sequence joins TRBV29-1 and TRBJ1-5, with 7 bases fitting TRBD1. The trim removed 4 bases at V and 6 bases at J, leaving 3 bases unmatched. CDR3 size: 12 residues. Germline values: CDR1 SQVTM, CDR2 ANQGSEA. CDR3: CSVGAGGQPQHF. CDR3 nucleotides: TGCAGCGTTGGCGCAGGGGGTCAGCCCCAGCATTTT.

The V gene is TRBV29-1, the J gene TRBJ2-1; 8 bases are shared with TRBD2. The germline gives CDR1 SQVTM, CDR2 ANQGSEA. This CDR3 comprises 16 residues. V trimming: 7 bases; J trimming: 0 bases; junction bases outside the gene matches: 11. The CDR3 bases are TGCAGCGCCAGTCGGGGGGGGGACCACTCCTACAATGAGCAGTTCTTC. This sequence encodes CSASRGGDHSYNEQFF.

This rearrangement joins TRBV18 to TRBJ2-7, with 9 bases aligning to TRBD1. The trim removed 8 bases at V and 6 bases at J, leaving 5 bases unmatched. Germline CDR1 is KGHSH and CDR2 is LQKENI. This CDR3 comprises 12 residues. The CDR3 here is CASAWDRVEQYV. DNA for the CDR3: TGTGCCAGCGCTTGGGACAGGGTCGAGCAGTACGTC.